There are a few counts of the clone carrying this T cell receptor (beta chain). Antigen unknown. Only in-frame clones appear in the TCRdb table, and some are missing; sequencing was by immunoSEQ multiplex PCR. This table has around 120,000 clones, approximately 90% appearing once. The record originates from a study of cytomegalovirus exposure and HLA in healthy donors. Study overall: Both the 95 to 150 validation repertoires and the 550 to 750 first-cohort repertoires used the same platform, as reported by a later analysis. Overall study findings and caveats: A few of the chains that were CMV-associated were confirmed in vitro to be specific for CMV antigens.

The donors formed part of the approximately 120-subject validation cohort, distinct from the roughly 600-subject first cohort. The V gene lost 4 bases and the J gene lost 2 bases, with 9 bases spanning the gap. The CDR3 runs 13 residues. The germline V gene has CDR1 SNHLY and CDR2 FYNNEI. This TCR derives from a woman aged 18-29 years in good health and CMV-seropositive. V usage is TRBV2 and J usage is TRBJ2-7, with a possible D match to TRBD2 (6 bases). Sequenced material: PBMCs. The CDR3 sequence: CASSGGGPYEQYF. The CDR3 DNA follows: TGTGCCAGCAGTGGAGGAGGGCCCTACGAGCAGTACTTC.